The sequence of this T cell receptor (beta chain) was determined in a study of blood T cell repertoires in COVID-19. The overall study: Acute-phase and convalescent COVID-19 samples originated in the United States, Italy and Spain.

This CDR3 contains 13 residues. V lost 5 bases and J lost 7; bases outside the gene matches: 3. Looked up from germline, CDR1 is LGHDT and CDR2 is YNNKEL (reference sequence). Method: immunoSEQ multiplex PCR; TCRdb's copy keeps in-frame clones and lacks some. The sample contains about 90,000 clones, about 80% of which appear only once. This clone was seen a single time. Other DNA sequences in the sample encode the same CDR3. Source material: peripheral blood. The V and J genes are TRBV3-1 (or the pseudogene TRBV3-2) and TRBJ1-4; 8 bases line up with TRBD1. This TCR was recovered from a man in his 60s with acute or convalescent COVID-19. DNA of the CDR3: TGTGCCAGCAGCGACAGGGGCGGTGAAAAACTGTTTTTT. Amino acid sequence: CASSDRGGEKLFF.